This T cell receptor (beta chain) was sequenced during a study of OX40 agonist ivuxolimab in advanced cancers. General study results and limits: Clonal expansion in partial responders at 0.1-3.0 mg/kg ranked among the lowest. Both CD4+ and CD8+ T cell populations in blood had undergone clonal expansion by week 6 at 0.1 to 3.0 mg/kg.

CDR3 length equals 15 residues. V lost 4 bases, J lost 0 bases, and 11 bases lay in between. Germline lookup yields CDR1 SGHNT and CDR2 YYREEE (reference sequence). This clone was detected once. The antigen remains unidentified. Baseline was the first blood sampling point, followed by cycle 4 day 1 and cycle 7 day 1. TCRdb keeps only in-frame clones here, not all; method: immunoSEQ multiplex PCR. The data contain about 60,000 clones, roughly 84% of them singletons. This chain connects TRBV5-4 to TRBJ1-3; possibly TRBD1 for D (5 bases). Sample: CD4+ or CD8+ T cells sorted from blood, taken in a trial of the OX40 agonist ivuxolimab. This receptor was obtained from an adult with an advanced solid tumor such as melanoma, head and neck, liver or kidney cancer. This CDR3 is CASSPGIDSGNTIYF. The CDR3 DNA reads TGTGCCAGCAGCCCAGGGATAGACTCTGGAAACACCATATATTTT.